The sequence of this T cell receptor beta chain was determined in a study of T cell repertoires in cytomegalovirus infection. Turning to the study itself: CMV infection and matching HLA type were both indicated by public TCR beta signatures. Study results and caveats: What dominated the ex vivo response were HLA-C-restricted CMV-specific TCR beta clonotypes. Adding up the frequency of public TCR beta families identified people who carried CMV plus the relevant HLA.

CDR3 size: 16 residues. The V end lost 0 bases, the J end lost 2 bases, and 16 bases lay between the germline ends. Germline CDR1 and CDR2: DFQATT and SNEGSKA (reference sequence). Of note for this clonotype: Antigen specificity is unknown.

TCRdb redid the calling of the reads with MiXCR, one entry per CDR3 protein. Found here are hundreds of thousands of distinct CDR3 sequences, 33% of them singletons; the top ten hold roughly 18%. The material was cultured PBMCs, obtained from culture after CMV antigen stimulation. This sequence originates from a human donor in good health (CMV status not recorded). Some clones in this sample may be carry-over from other donors' samples. This chain connects TRBV20-1 to TRBJ2-5, with D tentatively TRBD2 (6 bases). CDR3 region: CSARDGDLAVQETQYF. The CDR3, as DNA: TGCAGTGCTAGAGATGGGGACTTAGCAGTGCAAGAGACCCAGTACTTC.